What follows is one TCR beta chain and its context. The antigen is unknown. As the CDR3 is not closed by the conserved phenylalanine or tryptophan, this likely results from a read error. The sample is drawn from a study of OX40 agonist ivuxolimab in advanced cancers. Study-wide context: There were three patients with partial responses, one having hepatocellular carcinoma and two cutaneous melanoma. Study-level points and caveats: Among T cells, CD8+ cells averaged more expanded clones than CD4+ cells.

Autoimmune disease history or systemic immunosuppression was exclusionary. Researchers took blood at baseline, on cycle 4 day 1, and on cycle 7 day 1. The assay was immunoSEQ multiplex PCR, and TCRdb's table has in-frame clones only and misses some. The sample holds around 70,000 clones, 85% to 90% seen once. The CDR3 consists of 13 residues. CDR1 is LNHDA, CDR2 SQIVND, per germline (reference sequence). V was shortened by 7 bases and J by 8 bases, with 17 bases between the two germline ends. The sample was CD4+ or CD8+ T cells sorted from blood, taken in a trial of the OX40 agonist ivuxolimab. The chain employs TRBV19 and TRBJ1-2, with D uncertain. The receptor comes from an adult with an advanced solid tumor such as melanoma, head and neck, liver or kidney cancer. CDR3 in amino acids: CASTPYANFGYTL. The CDR3 nucleotides read TGTGCCAGTACCCCTTATGCTAACTTCGGCTACACCCTC.